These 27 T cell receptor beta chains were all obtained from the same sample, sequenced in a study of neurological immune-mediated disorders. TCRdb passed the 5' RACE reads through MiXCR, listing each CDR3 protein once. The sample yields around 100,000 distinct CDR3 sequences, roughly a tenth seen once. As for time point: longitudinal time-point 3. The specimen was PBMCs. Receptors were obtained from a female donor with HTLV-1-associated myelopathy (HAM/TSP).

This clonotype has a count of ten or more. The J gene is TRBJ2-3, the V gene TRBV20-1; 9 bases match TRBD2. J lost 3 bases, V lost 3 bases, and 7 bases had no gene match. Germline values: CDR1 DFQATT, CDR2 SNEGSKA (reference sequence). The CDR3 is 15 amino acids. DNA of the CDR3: TGCAGTGCTAGTCGGTCTAGCGGGATGACAGATACGCAGTATTTT. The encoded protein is CSASRSSGMTDTQYF.

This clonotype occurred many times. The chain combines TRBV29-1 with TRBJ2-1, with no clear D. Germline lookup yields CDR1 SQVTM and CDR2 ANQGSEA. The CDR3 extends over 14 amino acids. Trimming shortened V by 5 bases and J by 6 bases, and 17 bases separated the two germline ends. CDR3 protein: CSVPYGRRGNEQFF. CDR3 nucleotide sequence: TGCAGCGTTCCCTACGGCCGCCGTGGCAATGAGCAGTTCTTC.

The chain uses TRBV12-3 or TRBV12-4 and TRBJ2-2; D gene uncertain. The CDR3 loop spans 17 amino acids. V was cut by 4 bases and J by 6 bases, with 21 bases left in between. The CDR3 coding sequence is TGTGCCAGCAGTTCCCTCTTAGGAAGGCAAAGGTCCGGGGAGCTGTTTTTT. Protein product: CASSSLLGRQRSGELFF.

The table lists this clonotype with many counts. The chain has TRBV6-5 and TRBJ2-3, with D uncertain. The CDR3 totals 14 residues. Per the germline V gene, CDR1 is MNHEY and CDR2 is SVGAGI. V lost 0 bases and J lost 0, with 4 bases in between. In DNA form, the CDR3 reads TGTGCCAGCAGTTACTCGGCTAGCACAGATACGCAGTATTTT. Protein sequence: CASSYSASTDTQYF.

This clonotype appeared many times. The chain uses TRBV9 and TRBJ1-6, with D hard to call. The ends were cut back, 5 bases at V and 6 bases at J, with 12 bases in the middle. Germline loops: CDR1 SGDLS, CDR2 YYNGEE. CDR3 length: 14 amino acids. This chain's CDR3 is CASSLNSVNSPLHF. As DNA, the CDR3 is TGTGCCAGCAGTCTAAACAGCGTTAATTCACCCCTCCACTTT. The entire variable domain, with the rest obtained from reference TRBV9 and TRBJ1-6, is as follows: DSGVTQTPKHLITATGQRVTLRCSPRSGDLSVYWYQQSLDQGLQFLIQYYNGEERAKGNILERFSAQQFPDLHSELNLSSLELGDSALYFCASSLNSVNSPLHFGNGTRLTVT.

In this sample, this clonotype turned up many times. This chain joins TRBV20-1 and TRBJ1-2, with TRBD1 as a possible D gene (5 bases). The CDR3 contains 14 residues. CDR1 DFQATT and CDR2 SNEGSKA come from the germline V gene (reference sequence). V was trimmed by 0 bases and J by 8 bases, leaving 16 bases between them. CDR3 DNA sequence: TGCAGTGCTAGAGATTTCCAAGGGGTTGGGGGCTACACCTTC. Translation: CSARDFQGVGGYTF.

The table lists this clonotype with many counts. CDR3: CSVFGTSGGDYNEQFF. The CDR3 DNA follows: TGCAGCGTATTCGGGACTAGCGGGGGGGACTACAATGAGCAGTTCTTC. The chain uses TRBV29-1 and TRBJ2-1; TRBD2 matches at 16 bases. After removal of 6 bases from V and 3 bases from J, the junction contained 5 bases not matched to a gene. There are 16 residues in the CDR3. The germline CDR1 and CDR2 sequences are SQVTM and ANQGSEA.

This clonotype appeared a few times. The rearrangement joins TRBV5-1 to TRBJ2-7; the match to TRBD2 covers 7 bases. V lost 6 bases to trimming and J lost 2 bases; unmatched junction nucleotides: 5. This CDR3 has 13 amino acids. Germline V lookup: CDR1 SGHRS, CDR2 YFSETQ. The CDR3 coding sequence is TGCGCCAGCATGGGAGCGGGGACCTACGAGCAGTACTTC. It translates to CASMGAGTYEQYF.

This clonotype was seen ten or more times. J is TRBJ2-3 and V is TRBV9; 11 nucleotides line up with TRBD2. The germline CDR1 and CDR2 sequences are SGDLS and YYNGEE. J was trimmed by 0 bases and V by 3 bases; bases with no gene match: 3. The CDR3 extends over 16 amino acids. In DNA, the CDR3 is TGTGCCAGCAGCGCCCGACTAGCGGGGAGCACAGATACGCAGTATTTT. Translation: CASSARLAGSTDTQYF.

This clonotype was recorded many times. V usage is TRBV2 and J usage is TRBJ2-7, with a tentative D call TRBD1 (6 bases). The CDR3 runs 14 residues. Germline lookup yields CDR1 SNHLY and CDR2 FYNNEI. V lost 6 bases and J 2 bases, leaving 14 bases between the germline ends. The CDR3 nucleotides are TGTGCCAGCAGCTTCCAGGGGCGGCCCTACGAGCAGTACTTC. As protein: CASSFQGRPYEQYF.

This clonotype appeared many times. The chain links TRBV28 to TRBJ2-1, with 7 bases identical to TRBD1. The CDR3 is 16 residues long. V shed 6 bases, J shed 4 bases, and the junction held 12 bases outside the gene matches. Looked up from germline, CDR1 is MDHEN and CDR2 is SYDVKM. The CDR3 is CASSTNRGRQYNEQFF. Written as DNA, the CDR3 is TGTGCCAGCAGCACTAACAGGGGAAGGCAATACAATGAGCAGTTCTTC.

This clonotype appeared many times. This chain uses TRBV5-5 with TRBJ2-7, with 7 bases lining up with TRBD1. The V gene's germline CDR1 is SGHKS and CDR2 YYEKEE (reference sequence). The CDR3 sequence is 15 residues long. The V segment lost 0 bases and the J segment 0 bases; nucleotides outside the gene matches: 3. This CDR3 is CASSLEGTDSYEQYF. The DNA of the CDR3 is TGTGCCAGCAGCTTGGAAGGGACAGACTCCTACGAGCAGTACTTC.

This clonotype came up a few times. The CDR3 loop reads CASSSHRNSPLHF. The CDR3 nucleotides are TGTGCCAGCAGCTCCCACAGGAATTCACCCCTCCACTTT. The V and J genes are TRBV11-2 and TRBJ1-6, with a weak D call TRBD1 (5 bases). The CDR3 has 13 amino acids. The V end was cut by 4 bases, the J end by 7 bases, with 8 bases between. Germline lookup yields CDR1 SGHAT and CDR2 FQNNGV.

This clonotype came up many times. CDR3: CSARDRGRGEKQYF. For the CDR3, the DNA is TGCAGTGCTAGAGATAGGGGTAGGGGTGAAAAGCAGTACTTC. The genes are TRBV20-1 and TRBJ2-7; the D gene is possibly TRBD1 (5 bases). Trimming shortened V by 0 bases and J by 8 bases, and 17 bases separated the two germline ends. CDR1 is DFQATT and CDR2 is SNEGSKA in the germline V gene (reference sequence). The CDR3 extends over 14 amino acids.

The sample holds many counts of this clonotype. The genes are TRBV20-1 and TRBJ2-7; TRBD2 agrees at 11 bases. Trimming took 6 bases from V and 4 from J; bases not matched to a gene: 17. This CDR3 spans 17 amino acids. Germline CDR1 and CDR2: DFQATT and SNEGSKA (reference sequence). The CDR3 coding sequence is TGCAGTGCGAGACGAGTAGCGGGGGGGCGGCTAAGGTACGAGCAGTACTTC. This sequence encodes CSARRVAGGRLRYEQYF.

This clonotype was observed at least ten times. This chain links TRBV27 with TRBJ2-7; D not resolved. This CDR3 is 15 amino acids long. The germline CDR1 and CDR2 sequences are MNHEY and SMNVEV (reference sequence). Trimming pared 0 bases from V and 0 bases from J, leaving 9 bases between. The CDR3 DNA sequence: TGTGCCAGCAGTTTATCGGTACGGAGCTCCTACGAGCAGTACTTC. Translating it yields CASSLSVRSSYEQYF.

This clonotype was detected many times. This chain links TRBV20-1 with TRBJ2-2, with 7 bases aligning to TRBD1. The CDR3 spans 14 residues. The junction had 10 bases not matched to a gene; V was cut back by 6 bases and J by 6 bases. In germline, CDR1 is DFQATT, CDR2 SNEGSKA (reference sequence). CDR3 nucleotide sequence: TGCAGTGCCCTGAGGGGGCAGGGGGCCGGGGAGCTGTTTTTT. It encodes CSALRGQGAGELFF.

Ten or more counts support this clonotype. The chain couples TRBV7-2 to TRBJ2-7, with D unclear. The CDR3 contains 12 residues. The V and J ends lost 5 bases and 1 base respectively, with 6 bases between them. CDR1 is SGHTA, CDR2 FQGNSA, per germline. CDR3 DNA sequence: TGTGCCAGCAGCCACGTATCCTACGAGCAGTACTTC. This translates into CASSHVSYEQYF.

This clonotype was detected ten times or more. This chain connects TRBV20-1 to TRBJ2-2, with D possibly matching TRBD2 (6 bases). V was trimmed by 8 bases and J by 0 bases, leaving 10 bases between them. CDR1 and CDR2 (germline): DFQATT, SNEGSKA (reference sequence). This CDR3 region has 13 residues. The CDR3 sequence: CSLRDPNTGELFF. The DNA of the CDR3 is TGCAGTCTGCGGGACCCGAACACCGGGGAGCTGTTTTTT.

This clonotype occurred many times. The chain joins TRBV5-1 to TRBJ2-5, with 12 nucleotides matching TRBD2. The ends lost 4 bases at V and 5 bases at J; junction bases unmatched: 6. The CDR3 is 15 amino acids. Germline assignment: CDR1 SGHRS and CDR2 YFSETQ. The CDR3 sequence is CASSPLTSGGETQYF. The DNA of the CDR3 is TGCGCCAGCAGCCCTCTGACTAGCGGGGGTGAGACCCAGTACTTC.

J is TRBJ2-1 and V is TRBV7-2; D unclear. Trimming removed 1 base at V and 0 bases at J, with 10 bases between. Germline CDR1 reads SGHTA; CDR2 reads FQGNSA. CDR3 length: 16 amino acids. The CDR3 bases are TGTGCCAGCAGCTTAGTGGCAGGTTCCTCCTACAATGAGCAGTTCTTC. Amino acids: CASSLVAGSSYNEQFF.

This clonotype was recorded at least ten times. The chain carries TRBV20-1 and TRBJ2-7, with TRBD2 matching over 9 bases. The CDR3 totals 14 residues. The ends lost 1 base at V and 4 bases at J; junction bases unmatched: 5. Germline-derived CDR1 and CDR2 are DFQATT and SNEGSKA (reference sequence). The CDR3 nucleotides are TGCAGTGCTAGAGTCCCTAGCGGGGCGTACGAGCAGTACTTC. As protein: CSARVPSGAYEQYF.

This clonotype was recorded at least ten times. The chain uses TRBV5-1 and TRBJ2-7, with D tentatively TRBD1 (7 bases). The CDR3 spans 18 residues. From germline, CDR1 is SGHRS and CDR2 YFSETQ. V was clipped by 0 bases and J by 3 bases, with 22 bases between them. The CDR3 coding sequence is TGCGCCAGCAGCTTGGTACCGAAGGGAGGTACAGGGGTCTACGAGCAGTACTTC. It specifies CASSLVPKGGTGVYEQYF.

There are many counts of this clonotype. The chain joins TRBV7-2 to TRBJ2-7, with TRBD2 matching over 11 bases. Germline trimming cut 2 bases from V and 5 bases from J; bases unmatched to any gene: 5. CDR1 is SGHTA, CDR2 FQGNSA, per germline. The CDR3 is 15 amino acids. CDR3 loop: CASSLTSGGVDEQYF. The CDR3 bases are TGTGCCAGCAGCTTAACTAGCGGGGGAGTGGACGAGCAGTACTTC.

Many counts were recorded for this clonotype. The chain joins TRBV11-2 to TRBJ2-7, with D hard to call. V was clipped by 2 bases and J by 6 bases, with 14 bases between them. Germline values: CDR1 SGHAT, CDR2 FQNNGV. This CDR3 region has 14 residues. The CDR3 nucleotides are TGTGCCAGCAGCTTAACGTCTTTGGCGATCGAGCAGTACTTC. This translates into CASSLTSLAIEQYF.

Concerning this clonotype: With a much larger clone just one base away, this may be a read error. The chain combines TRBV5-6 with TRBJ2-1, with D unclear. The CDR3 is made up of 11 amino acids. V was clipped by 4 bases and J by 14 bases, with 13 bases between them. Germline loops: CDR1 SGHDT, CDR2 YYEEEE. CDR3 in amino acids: CASSVLDEEFF. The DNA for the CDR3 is TGTGCCAGCAGCGTCCTGGACGAGGAGTTCTTC.

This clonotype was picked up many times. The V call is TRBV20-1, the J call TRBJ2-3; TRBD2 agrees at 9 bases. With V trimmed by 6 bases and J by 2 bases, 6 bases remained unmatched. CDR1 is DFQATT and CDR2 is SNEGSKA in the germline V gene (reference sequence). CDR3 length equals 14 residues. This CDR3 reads CSATGTSFTDTQYF. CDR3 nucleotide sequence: TGCAGTGCAACCGGGACTAGCTTCACAGATACGCAGTATTTT.